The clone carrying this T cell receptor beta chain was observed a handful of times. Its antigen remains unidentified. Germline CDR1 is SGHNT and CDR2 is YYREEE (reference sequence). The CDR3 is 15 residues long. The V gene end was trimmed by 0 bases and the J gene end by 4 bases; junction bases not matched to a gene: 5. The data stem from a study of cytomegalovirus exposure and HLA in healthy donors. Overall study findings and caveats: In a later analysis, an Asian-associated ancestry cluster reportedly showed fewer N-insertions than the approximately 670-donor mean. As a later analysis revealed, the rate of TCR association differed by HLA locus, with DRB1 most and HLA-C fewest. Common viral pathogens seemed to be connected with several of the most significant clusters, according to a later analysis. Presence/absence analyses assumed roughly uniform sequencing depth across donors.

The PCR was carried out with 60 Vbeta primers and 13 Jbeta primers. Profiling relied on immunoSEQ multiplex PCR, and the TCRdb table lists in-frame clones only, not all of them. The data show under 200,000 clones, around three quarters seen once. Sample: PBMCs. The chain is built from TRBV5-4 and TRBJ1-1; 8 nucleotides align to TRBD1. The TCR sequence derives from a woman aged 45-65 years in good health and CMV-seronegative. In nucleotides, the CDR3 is TGTGCCAGCAGCTTGGCCAGGGGGCAGGGCACTGAAGCTTTCTTT. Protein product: CASSLARGQGTEAFF.